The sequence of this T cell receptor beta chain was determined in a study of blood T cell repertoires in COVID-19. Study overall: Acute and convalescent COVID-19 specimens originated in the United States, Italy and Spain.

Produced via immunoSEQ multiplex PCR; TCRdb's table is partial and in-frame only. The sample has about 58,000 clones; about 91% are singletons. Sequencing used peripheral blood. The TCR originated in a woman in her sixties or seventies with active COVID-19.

The CDR3, as DNA: TGTGCCATCAGCCGGGACAAAAACACTGAAGCTTTCTTT. It yields the protein CAISRDKNTEAFF. This sequence joins TRBV10-3 and TRBJ1-1, with a tentative D call TRBD1 (6 bases). The CDR3 has 13 residues. Trimming left V 6 bases short and J 2 bases short, with 10 bases between. The germline V gene has CDR1 ENHRY and CDR2 SYGVKD.